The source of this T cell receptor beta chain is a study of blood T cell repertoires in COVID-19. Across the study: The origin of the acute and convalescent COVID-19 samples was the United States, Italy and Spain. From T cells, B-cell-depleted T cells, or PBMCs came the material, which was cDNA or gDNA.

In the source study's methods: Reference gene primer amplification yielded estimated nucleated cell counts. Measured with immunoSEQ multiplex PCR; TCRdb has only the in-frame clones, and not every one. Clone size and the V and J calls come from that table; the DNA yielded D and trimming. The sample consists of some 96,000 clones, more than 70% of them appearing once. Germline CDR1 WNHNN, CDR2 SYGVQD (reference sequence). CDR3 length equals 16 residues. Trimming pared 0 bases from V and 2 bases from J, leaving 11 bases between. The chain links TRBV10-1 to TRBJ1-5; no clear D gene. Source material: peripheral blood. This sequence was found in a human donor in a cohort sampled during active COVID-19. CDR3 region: CASSESCAGGNQPQHF. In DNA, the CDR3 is TGCGCCAGCAGTGAGTCGTGCGCCGGGGGCAATCAGCCCCAGCATTTT.